This T cell receptor (beta chain) derives from a study of PD-L1 blockade in urothelial cancer. Time point of the sample: pretreatment peripheral blood. V was pared by 3 bases and J by 5 bases, with 4 bases between. This CDR3 spans 11 amino acids. CDR1 SNHLY and CDR2 FYNNEI come from the germline V gene. Measured with immunoSEQ multiplex PCR; TCRdb has only the in-frame clones, and not every one. The sample records 40,000 to 55,000 clones, roughly 86% being singletons. The sequence was collected from a man in his fifties or sixties with urothelial cancer. Material: PBMCs, obtained around atezolizumab (anti-PD-L1) treatment. This chain uses TRBV2 with TRBJ2-5, with D hard to call. The CDR3 coding sequence is TGTGCCAGCAGTGACGGTGAGACCCAGTACTTC. Protein product: CASSDGETQYF.